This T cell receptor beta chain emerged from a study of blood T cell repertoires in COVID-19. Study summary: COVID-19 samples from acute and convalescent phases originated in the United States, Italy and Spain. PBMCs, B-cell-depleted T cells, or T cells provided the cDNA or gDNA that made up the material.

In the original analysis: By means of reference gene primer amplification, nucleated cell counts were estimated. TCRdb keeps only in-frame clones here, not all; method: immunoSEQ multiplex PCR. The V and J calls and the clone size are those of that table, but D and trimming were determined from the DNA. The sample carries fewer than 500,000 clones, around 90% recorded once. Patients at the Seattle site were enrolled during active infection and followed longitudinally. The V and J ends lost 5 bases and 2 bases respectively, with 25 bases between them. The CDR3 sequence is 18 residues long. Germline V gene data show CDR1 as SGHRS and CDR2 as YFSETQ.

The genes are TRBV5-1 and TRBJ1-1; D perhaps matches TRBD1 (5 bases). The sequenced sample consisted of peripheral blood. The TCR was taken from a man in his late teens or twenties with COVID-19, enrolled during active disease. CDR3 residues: CASRMSDLLGGGNTEAFF. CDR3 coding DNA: TGCGCCAGCAGAATGAGCGACCTTTTGGGGGGGGGAAACACTGAAGCTTTCTTT.